Listed below are T cell receptor beta chains from one sample, sequenced in a study of shared clonotypes between healthy human individuals. TCRdb's copy holds only in-frame clones and misses some; the assay was immunoSEQ multiplex PCR. The table includes roughly 2.5 million clones, roughly 92% detected once. The material sequenced was naive CD4+ T cells sorted from blood. The receptors were gathered from a man aged 18 to 30 in good health. Each CDR3 is given with its conserved first and last residue. Fields, in order: clone size, J gene, D gene, V gene, CDR3 protein, CDR3 DNA. D genes are given only for firm matches. The size of a clone is reported for some rows only, either as once, few or many, or as a class for expanded clones.

NA | TRBJ2-7 | TRBD2 | TRBV2 | CASSAGGYEQYF | TGTGCCAGCAGCGCGGGGGGCTACGAGCAGTACTTC
NA | TRBJ2-7 | NA | TRBV11-2 | CASSLVNGEGEQYF | TGTGCCAGCAGCTTAGTCAACGGCGAGGGCGAGCAGTACTTC
NA | TRBJ2-1 | NA | TRBV7-9 | CASSPDSGVYNEQFF | TGTGCCAGCAGCCCAGACAGTGGGGTATACAATGAGCAGTTCTTC
few | TRBJ1-5 | TRBD1 | TRBV19 | CASRTGVGQPQHF | TGTGCCAGCCGGACAGGAGTGGGTCAGCCCCAGCATTTT
NA | TRBJ2-4 | NA | TRBV27 | CASSLSGTELRAKNIQYF | TGTGCCAGCAGTTTATCTGGGACGGAACTGCGGGCCAAAAACATTCAGTACTTC
NA | TRBJ1-5 | TRBD1 | TRBV30 | CAWSMDRWSNQPQHF | TGTGCCTGGAGTATGGACAGGTGGAGCAATCAGCCCCAGCATTTT
NA | TRBJ2-5 | TRBD1 | TRBV9 | CASSPGQLQETQYF | TGTGCCAGCAGCCCGGGACAGCTCCAAGAGACCCAGTACTTC
NA | TRBJ2-7 | NA | TRBV9 | CASSAGHNSYEQYF | TGTGCCAGCAGCGCGGGACACAACTCCTACGAGCAGTACTTC
NA | TRBJ2-7 | TRBD2 | TRBV19 | CASSVSGTRSYEQYF | TGTGCCAGTAGCGTGTCCGGGACTAGATCCTACGAGCAGTACTTC
NA | TRBJ2-3 | TRBD2 | TRBV5-1 | CASSFSGRGADTQYF | TGCGCCAGCAGCTTTAGCGGGAGGGGCGCAGATACGCAGTATTTT
NA | TRBJ1-6 | NA | TRBV19 | CASSWGVSYNSPLHF | TGTGCCAGTAGTTGGGGTGTCTCCTATAATTCACCCCTCCACTTT
NA | TRBJ2-1 | TRBD1 | TRBV5-4 | CASSTPTGGNEQFF | TGTGCCAGCAGCACGCCTACAGGGGGCAATGAGCAGTTCTTC
few | TRBJ1-1 | NA | TRBV19 | CASSTGVRNTEAFF | TGTGCCAGTAGTACGGGTGTAAGGAACACTGAAGCTTTCTTT
NA | TRBJ2-7 | TRBD2 | TRBV27 | CASRTLSGNSYEQYF | TGTGCCAGCAGGACCCTTAGCGGGAACTCCTACGAGCAGTACTTC
few | TRBJ2-2 | NA | TRBV19 | CASGNRVLSTGELFF | TGTGCCAGCGGGAACAGGGTCCTGAGTACCGGGGAGCTGTTTTTT
NA | TRBJ2-2 | TRBD1 | TRBV7-2 | CASSLDRGRGELFF | TGTGCCAGCAGCCTAGACAGGGGTAGGGGGGAGCTGTTTTTT
NA | TRBJ1-2 | NA | TRBV2 | CASSEANQNSRGYTF | TGTGCCAGCAGTGAAGCAAATCAGAATTCGAGAGGCTACACCTTC
NA | TRBJ2-7 | NA | TRBV18 | CASAESGVGHEQYF | TGTGCCAGCGCCGAGAGTGGGGTGGGCCACGAGCAGTACTTC
NA | TRBJ1-2 | NA | TRBV5-4 | CASSHDRNYGYTF | TGTGCCAGCAGCCACGACCGGAACTATGGCTACACCTTC
NA | TRBJ2-1 | NA | TRBV6-5 | CASGDGTFSQRLF | TGTGCCAGCGGGGACGGGACGTTCTCTCAGAGACTCTTC
NA | TRBJ1-1 | TRBD1 | TRBV6-5 | CASSPNRGLTTEAFF | TGTGCCAGCAGTCCAAACAGGGGTTTGACAACTGAAGCTTTCTTT
once | TRBJ2-5 | NA | TRBV6-1 | CASSGRGPQETQYF | TGTGCCAGCAGTGGGCGGGGGCCTCAAGAGACCCAGTACTTC
NA | TRBJ1-6 | NA | TRBV5-4 | CASSLDRGSTNSPLHF | TGTGCCAGCAGCTTGGATCGGGGCTCCACCAATTCACCCCTCCACTTT
NA | TRBJ1-6 | TRBD1 | TRBV2 | CASRVDRVGNSPLHF | TGTGCCAGCAGGGTGGACAGGGTGGGTAATTCACCCCTCCACTTT
NA | TRBJ2-5 | TRBD1 | TRBV5-1 | CASTFGQGQGFSETQYF | TGCGCCAGCACCTTTGGCCAGGGACAGGGTTTTAGTGAGACCCAGTACTTC
NA | TRBJ2-2 | NA | TRBV6-1 | CASSTTGSNTGELFF | TGTGCCAGCAGTACAACAGGGAGCAACACCGGGGAGCTGTTTTTT
NA | TRBJ2-3 | NA | TRBV6-1 | CASSEVWAHSDTQYF | TGTGCCAGCAGTGAAGTTTGGGCCCACTCAGATACGCAGTATTTT
NA | TRBJ2-1 | TRBD2 | TRBV7-7 | CASSATSGAVNEQFF | TGTGCTAGCAGCGCAACTAGCGGGGCAGTCAATGAGCAGTTCTTC
NA | TRBJ1-4 | TRBD1 | TRBV4-3 | CASSRAGDRGNEKLFF | TGCGCCAGCAGCCGGGCGGGGGACAGGGGTAATGAAAAACTGTTTTTT
once | TRBJ2-3 | NA | TRBV11-3 | CASSLNRVGRSTDTQYF | TGTGCCAGCAGCTTAAACAGGGTTGGGAGGAGCACAGATACGCAGTATTTT
once | TRBJ1-6 | NA | TRBV19 | CASSNRGTGNNNSPLHF | TGTGCCAGTAGTAATAGGGGCACGGGGAACAATAATTCACCCCTCCACTTT
NA | TRBJ2-7 | TRBD2 | TRBV6-6 | CASSYPGLAGPEQYF | TGTGCCAGCAGTTATCCGGGACTAGCGGGACCAGAGCAGTACTTC
NA | TRBJ2-7 | NA | TRBV19 | CASSDIRTASYEQYF | TGTGCCAGTAGCGACATTAGGACAGCCTCCTACGAGCAGTACTTC
NA | TRBJ2-2 | NA | TRBV6-5 | CASPPDGGTGELFF | TGTGCCAGCCCCCCGGACGGGGGCACCGGGGAGCTGTTTTTT
few | TRBJ1-6 | NA | TRBV27 | CASSYRKGSHNSPLHF | TGTGCCAGCAGTTACAGAAAGGGGTCCCATAATTCACCCCTCCACTTT
NA | TRBJ2-1 | NA | TRBV19 | CATLGRKAPDEQFF | TGTGCCACCCTCGGGAGAAAGGCTCCGGATGAGCAGTTCTTC
NA | TRBJ2-3 | NA | TRBV19 | CASSIDRPPARRDTQYF | TGTGCCAGTAGTATAGATCGCCCCCCCGCCAGGCGAGATACGCAGTATTTT
NA | TRBJ2-2 | TRBD2 | TRBV25-1 | CASSDWTSGRAVGELFF | TGTGCCAGCAGTGATTGGACTAGCGGGAGAGCAGTCGGGGAGCTGTTTTTT
NA | TRBJ1-6 | NA | TRBV30 | CAWSSQGNSPLHF | TGTGCCTGGAGTTCGCAGGGGAATTCACCCCTCCACTTT
NA | TRBJ2-2 | NA | TRBV30 | CAWSGLAGELFF | TGTGCCTGGAGCGGACTGGCCGGGGAGCTGTTTTTT
once | TRBJ2-7 | TRBD1 | TRBV27 | CASSWSTGSEQYF | TGTGCCAGCAGTTGGTCGACAGGGAGCGAGCAGTACTTC
NA | TRBJ2-3 | TRBD2 | TRBV2 | CASSDLAGADTQYF | TGTGCCAGCAGTGACCTAGCGGGGGCAGATACGCAGTATTTT
NA | TRBJ1-3 | NA | TRBV10-2 | CASSESGISGNTIYF | TGCGCCAGCAGTGAGTCAGGCATCTCTGGAAACACCATATATTTT
NA | TRBJ2-2 | NA | TRBV7-6 | CASSARPMPTNTGELFF | TGTGCCAGCAGCGCAAGACCTATGCCTACGAACACCGGGGAGCTGTTTTTT